The clone carrying this T cell receptor (beta chain) was counted many times. Amplified TCR beta CDR3 regions came from RNA transcripts. HTBI primers were used for first-round RT-PCR of the TCR CDR3. TCRdb redid the calling of the multiplex PCR reads with MiXCR, one entry per CDR3 protein. The repertoire has hundreds of thousands of distinct CDR3 sequences, 13% to 15% of them found once; the top ten carry 10%. This entry belongs to a study of T cells in Graves' hyperthyroidism and ophthalmopathy. The length of the CDR3 is 12 residues. Trimming stripped 4 bases from V and 1 base from J, with 7 bases between. The germline CDR1 and CDR2 sequences are SQVTM and ANQGSEA.

The rearrangement links TRBV29-1 to TRBJ2-5, with a possible D match to TRBD1 (6 bases). The specimen was blood. The receptor's source is a woman between 18 and 29 years old with Graves' hyperthyroidism. CDR3 in amino acids: CSVADSQETQYF. For the CDR3, the DNA is TGCAGCGTTGCGGACAGCCAAGAGACCCAGTACTTC.